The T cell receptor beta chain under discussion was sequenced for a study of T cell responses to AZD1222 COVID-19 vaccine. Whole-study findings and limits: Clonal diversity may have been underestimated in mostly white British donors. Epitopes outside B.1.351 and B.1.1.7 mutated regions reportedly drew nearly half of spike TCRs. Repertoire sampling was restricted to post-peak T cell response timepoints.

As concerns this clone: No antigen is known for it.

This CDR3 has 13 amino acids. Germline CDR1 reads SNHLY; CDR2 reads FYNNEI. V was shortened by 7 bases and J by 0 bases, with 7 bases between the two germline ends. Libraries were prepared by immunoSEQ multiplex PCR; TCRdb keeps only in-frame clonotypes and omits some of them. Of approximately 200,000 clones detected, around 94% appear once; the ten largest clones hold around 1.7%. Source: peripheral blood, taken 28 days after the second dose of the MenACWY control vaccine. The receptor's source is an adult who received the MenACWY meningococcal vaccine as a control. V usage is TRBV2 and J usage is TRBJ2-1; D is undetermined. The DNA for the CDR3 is TGTGCCAGCAATCGTGTCTCCTACAATGAGCAGTTCTTC. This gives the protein CASNRVSYNEQFF. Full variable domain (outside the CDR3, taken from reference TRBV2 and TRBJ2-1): EPEVTQTPSHQVTQMGQEVILRCVPISNHLYFYWYRQILGQKVEFLVSFYNNEISEKSEIFDDQFSVERPDGSNFTLKIRSTKLEDSAMYFCASNRVSYNEQFFGPGTRLTVL.